This TCR beta chain was profiled in a study of T cells in Graves' hyperthyroidism and ophthalmopathy. The investigators amplified TCR beta CDR3 regions from RNA transcripts. RT-PCR in the first round (using the HTBI primer set) targeted the TCR CDR3. TCRdb reprocessed the multiplex PCR reads via MiXCR and lists one record per CDR3 protein. The sample lists hundreds of thousands of distinct CDR3 sequences, roughly a third occurring once. This clonotype came up many times. The source material was blood. This TCR derives from a woman aged 40 to 50 with Graves' hyperthyroidism.

The CDR3 coding sequence is TGTGCCAGCAGCCGGGACTTGGCTGGAAACACCATATATTTT. Protein: CASSRDLAGNTIYF. The chain links TRBV7-9 to TRBJ1-3; possibly TRBD1 for D (5 bases). Germline lookup yields CDR1 SEHNR and CDR2 FQNEAQ (reference sequence). The CDR3 contains 14 residues. V was cut by 5 bases and J by 2 bases, with 10 bases left in between.